This record concerns one T cell receptor beta chain sequence. The antigen is undetermined. CDR1 is LGHNA, CDR2 YNFKEQ, per germline. The length of the CDR3 is 15 residues. Trimming pared 4 bases from V and 0 bases from J, leaving 13 bases between. Produced via immunoSEQ multiplex PCR; TCRdb's table is partial and in-frame only. This repertoire shows about 120,000 clones, 80% to 95% found once; its top ten account for under 1.5%. This sample was taken from a study of siplizumab effects on memory and regulatory T cells. Study conclusions and caveats: Unstimulated naive T cells seemed to show more diversity than memory cells did, and they also seemed to be among the major contributors to the alloresponse. Siplizumab significantly lowered the alloreactive sequences that could be traced to unstimulated CD4+ memory cells. A minor share of alloreactive clones matched unstimulated subsets. A mean of about 70% of mappable alloreactive CD4+ clones were Treg-derived with siplizumab, compared with roughly 25% in controls.

The gene calls are TRBV4-2 and TRBJ2-7, with D possibly being TRBD2 (6 bases). This clonotype was sampled from a human donor in good health. The sequencing input was CD4+ T cells sorted from blood. CDR3 DNA sequence: TGTGCCAGCAGCCCCGTGGAGGGGAGCTCCTACGAGCAGTACTTC. It specifies CASSPVEGSSYEQYF.